This TCR beta chain comes out of a study of CD8 T cells in ankylosing spondylitis. General study findings and limits: Earlier literature documents some of the motif variants in reactive arthritis synovial fluid and blood. Within ankylosing spondylitis blood, a TCR beta motif made up of under 10 highly homologous variants appeared to be characteristic.

The table lists this clonotype with a count of one. Its antigen is not known. Germline CDR1 and CDR2: MNHNY and SVGAGI (reference sequence). The V and J ends lost 2 bases and 6 bases respectively, with 10 bases between them. The length of the CDR3 is 13 residues. TCRdb reanalysed the 5' RACE reads using MiXCR and keeps one entry per CDR3 protein. The sample includes roughly 200,000 distinct CDR3 sequences, 9.5% to 15% of them seen just once. The chain joins TRBV6-6 to TRBJ2-5; D ambiguous. Sequencing was done on a sample of blood, either unsorted or a sorted T cell fraction (not recorded which). The sequence was obtained from a male donor with ankylosing spondylitis or in good health (not recorded which). Here the CDR3 reads CASSYEVRQTQYF. As DNA, the CDR3 is TGTGCCAGCAGTTACGAGGTGAGGCAGACCCAGTACTTC.